This T cell receptor (beta chain) appears in the sequencing data of a study of spatial heterogeneity in lung cancer. Overall study findings and caveats: At resection, ubiquitous expanded tumor TCRs appeared in blood more than at follow-up.

This clonotype was found many times. Its cognate antigen is unknown. V gave up 5 bases and J gave up 3 bases, with 16 bases separating them. CDR1 is MNHEY, CDR2 SVGAGI, per germline. The CDR3 consists of 16 residues. MiXCR was run by TCRdb on the 5' RACE reads, yielding one entry per CDR3 protein. The data show tens of thousands of distinct CDR3 sequences, about 4.9% seen once. Documented time point: sample taken at primary tumor resection. No cells were sorted before sequencing. The whole RNA sequenced was extracted from tumor, nontumor lung or frozen PBMC. The clonotype comes from a male donor with early-stage non-small cell lung cancer. The input for sequencing was PBMCs, taken at surgery. The rearrangement uses TRBV6-5 and TRBJ1-4; D is unresolved. The CDR3 loop reads CASSPGQWKANEKLFF. The CDR3 DNA is TGTGCCAGCAGTCCCGGCCAGTGGAAGGCTAATGAAAAACTGTTTTTT.